The 16 T cell receptor beta chains presented below share a single source sample, sequenced in a study of T cell repertoires in cytomegalovirus infection. MiXCR, applied by TCRdb to the reads, yields one record per CDR3 protein. Of hundreds of thousands of distinct CDR3 sequences in the sample, under 20% were seen once. Sequenced: PBMCs. The receptor set was obtained from a human donor in good health (CMV status not recorded). Some clones in this sample may be carry-over from other donors' samples.

This sequence joins TRBV20-1 and TRBJ2-5; 8 bases are a match to TRBD1. J gave up 5 bases and V 3 bases, and 11 bases lay outside the gene matches. Germline CDR1 DFQATT, CDR2 SNEGSKA (reference sequence). This CDR3 spans 15 amino acids. CDR3 sequence reads: CSARQGAGFLETQYF. The CDR3 bases are TGCAGTGCTAGGCAGGGGGCTGGGTTTTTGGAGACCCAGTACTTC.

This chain joins TRBV5-1 and TRBJ1-4, with 8 bases lining up with TRBD1. Unmatched junction bases numbered 8, after V lost 3 bases and J lost 7 bases. This CDR3 contains 15 residues. Germline CDR1 and CDR2: SGHRS and YFSETQ. This CDR3 is CASSSTGGSGEKLFF. For the CDR3, the DNA is TGCGCCAGCAGCTCTACAGGGGGTTCCGGTGAAAAACTGTTTTTT.

The chain carries TRBV25-1 and TRBJ1-5; weak D call: TRBD1 (6 bases). The V gene's germline CDR1 is MGHDK and CDR2 SYGVNS. Trimming shortened V by 6 bases and J by 1 base, and 10 bases separated the two germline ends. This CDR3 is 14 amino acids long. DNA for the CDR3: TGTGCCAGCAGCCCCGACAGGAGCAATCAGCCCCAGCATTTT. Residues: CASSPDRSNQPQHF. The full variable domain, rest sourced from reference TRBV25-1 and TRBJ1-5, is EADIYQTPRYLVIGTGKKITLECSQTMGHDKMYWYQQDPGMELHLIHYSYGVNSTEKGDLSSESTVSRIRTEHFPLTLESARPSHTSQYLCASSPDRSNQPQHFGDGTRLSIL.

The chain has TRBV9 and TRBJ2-3; D perhaps matches TRBD1 (6 bases). The germline V gene encodes CDR1 SGDLS and CDR2 YYNGEE. The CDR3 is made up of 16 amino acids. With 2 bases removed from V and 4 bases from J, the gap between germline ends came to 17 bases. CDR3 coding DNA: TGTGCCAGCAGCGTGCGGACAGCTACTTATCCAGATACGCAGTATTTT. Translation gives CASSVRTATYPDTQYF.

Comment on this clonotype: This may stem from a read error, because a much larger clone lies one nucleotide away. V gene TRBV7-9 combines with J gene TRBJ1-4; TRBD1 matches at 7 bases. Germline loops: CDR1 SEHNR, CDR2 FQNEAQ (reference sequence). The trim removed 6 bases at V and 5 bases at J, leaving 9 bases unmatched. CDR3 length: 15 residues. In nucleotides, the CDR3 is TGTGCCAGCAGACGCTGGACAGGACCGAATGAAAAACTGTTTTTT. Residues: CASRRWTGPNEKLFF.

This clonotype was recorded many times. The chain is built from TRBV27 and TRBJ2-7; TRBD2 matches 8 bases. After removal of 2 bases from V and 0 bases from J, the junction contained 6 bases not matched to a gene. Germline V lookup: CDR1 MNHEY, CDR2 SMNVEV (reference sequence). CDR3 length: 16 residues. DNA for the CDR3: TGTGCCAGCAGTTTACGAGGCGGGGGGAGCTCCTACGAGCAGTACTTC. As protein: CASSLRGGGSSYEQYF.

This clonotype was seen more than once but under ten times. The chain uses TRBV7-9 and TRBJ2-7; 8 bases agree with TRBD1. V shed 5 bases and J 5 bases; nucleotides not matched to a gene: 8. The CDR3 contains 14 residues. Germline-derived CDR1 and CDR2 are SEHNR and FQNEAQ (reference sequence). The CDR3 here is CASSVGTGLNEQYF. CDR3 bases: TGTGCCAGCAGCGTCGGGACAGGTCTTAACGAGCAGTACTTC.

Worth noting for this clonotype: A read error is likely, as this CDR3 ends without the conserved phenylalanine or tryptophan. Because the CDR3's place on the DNA is in doubt, the DNA is left out and the CDR3 is given as listed by TCRdb. The genes are TRBV5-3 and TRBJ1-6; TRBD1 is taken as the D call from the table, unchecked against the DNA. TRBV5-3 has ORF status, its function being uncertain. The CDR3 is 12 residues long, ends included. This chain's CDR3 is CASSLGGQTLRM.

This clonotype was observed many times. The rearrangement links TRBV7-2 to TRBJ2-3; 8 nucleotides match TRBD2. Germline CDR1 is SGHTA and CDR2 is FQGNSA. The CDR3 consists of 18 residues. V dropped 1 base and J dropped 5; count of bases not matched to a gene: 14. The CDR3 region is CASSLVSSGGPGGDTQYF. DNA for the CDR3: TGTGCCAGCAGCTTAGTCTCGTCGGGGGGGCCAGGTGGAGATACGCAGTATTTT.

This clonotype was seen many times. The V and J genes are TRBV7-8 and TRBJ2-3; the D gene is possibly TRBD2 (5 bases). Germline loops: CDR1 SGHVS, CDR2 FQNEAQ. Deletions cut 5 bases from V and 1 base from J, with 19 bases between. The CDR3 is 17 residues long. This CDR3 reads CASSLNRGTAGTDTQYF. CDR3 coding DNA: TGTGCCAGCAGCCTCAACCGGGGTACCGCGGGCACAGATACGCAGTATTTT.

In this sample, this clonotype turned up many times. The gene calls are TRBV6-2 or TRBV6-3 and TRBJ1-5; D is unclear. Between the trimmed V and J ends, which lost 10 bases and 2 bases, there was a span of 21 bases. CDR3 length: 16 residues. Germline lookup yields CDR1 MNHEY and CDR2 SVGEGT. CDR3 region: CATLAGSGRGNQPQHF. The CDR3 region has the DNA TGTGCCACCTTGGCAGGAAGTGGACGAGGCAATCAGCCCCAGCATTTT.

This clonotype was found many times. This chain uses TRBV7-3 with TRBJ2-1; D not resolved. V was cut by 5 bases and J by 2 bases, with 16 bases left in between. Germline-derived CDR1 and CDR2 are SGHTA and FQGTGA. This CDR3 has 16 residues. The CDR3 coding sequence is TGTGCCAGCAGCCCGCTGGGTTCGACCGCCTACAATGAGCAGTTCTTC. Translated, it gives CASSPLGSTAYNEQFF.

The chain joins TRBV20-1 to TRBJ2-5; TRBD2 matches at 7 bases. The CDR3 is made up of 14 amino acids. Unmatched junction bases numbered 6, after V lost 5 bases and J lost 0 bases. Germline CDR1 and CDR2: DFQATT and SNEGSKA (reference sequence). CDR3 sequence reads: CSASTLADQETQYF. The CDR3 region has the DNA TGCAGTGCTTCTACTCTAGCGGACCAAGAGACCCAGTACTTC.

This clonotype was found many times. This sequence joins TRBV7-9 and TRBJ1-6; the match to TRBD1 covers 8 bases. The germline V gene has CDR1 SEHNR and CDR2 FQNEAQ (reference sequence). The length of the CDR3 is 17 residues. Trimming took 3 bases from V and 7 from J; bases not matched to a gene: 11. Here the CDR3 reads CASSFPPGQGRNSPLHF. Written as DNA, the CDR3 is TGTGCCAGCAGCTTCCCCCCCGGACAGGGACGGAATTCACCCCTCCACTTT.

This sequence joins TRBV5-1 and TRBJ1-4; no reliable D call. The CDR3 totals 15 residues. Trimming pared 0 bases from V and 3 bases from J, leaving 9 bases between. Germline V CDR1 and CDR2: SGHRS, YFSETQ. CDR3 in DNA: TGCGCCAGCAGCTTGGCGCGGAGTGCTAATGAAAAACTGTTTTTT. It codes for CASSLARSANEKLFF.

This clonotype was seen a few times. This chain connects TRBV2 to TRBJ2-7, with 11 bases fitting TRBD1. CDR3 length: 15 residues. Germline CDR1 and CDR2: SNHLY and FYNNEI. J gave up 5 bases and V 6 bases, and 9 bases lay outside the gene matches. CDR3 protein: CASSGTRTGGDEQYF. CDR3 nucleotide sequence: TGTGCCAGCAGCGGGACTAGGACAGGGGGCGACGAGCAGTACTTC.